The 28 T cell receptor beta chains below come from one sample, sequenced in a study of blood T cell repertoires in COVID-19. TCRdb's table, derived via immunoSEQ multiplex PCR, lists solely in-frame clones and lacks some. The sample carries fewer than 400,000 clones, approximately 89% recorded once. Source material: peripheral blood. The source is a woman in her 30s with COVID-19, enrolled during active disease.

The chain couples TRBV7-6 to TRBJ2-2; D perhaps matches TRBD1 (5 bases). Looked up from germline, CDR1 is SGHVS and CDR2 is FNYEAQ. Deletions cut 2 bases from V and 4 bases from J, with 20 bases between. This CDR3 spans 18 amino acids. The CDR3 DNA sequence: TGTGCCAGCAGCTTATTTCTTGTAGGCAGGGATACCACCGGGGAGCTGTTTTTT. Amino acids: CASSLFLVGRDTTGELFF.

The chain is built from TRBV18 and TRBJ1-2; 7 nucleotides line up with TRBD1. Germline loops: CDR1 KGHSH, CDR2 LQKENI. This CDR3 contains 15 residues. Trimming cost V 3 bases and J 0 bases; bases outside gene matches: 4. CDR3 sequence reads: CASSPDRTANYGYTF. In DNA form, the CDR3 reads TGTGCCAGCTCACCGGACAGGACCGCTAACTATGGCTACACCTTC.

The CDR3 region has the DNA TGTGCCAGCAGCTTAAGGCGGGGGGAAAATGAGCAGTTCTTC. Translation gives CASSLRRGENEQFF. The chain carries TRBV7-9 and TRBJ2-1; 8 bases are a match to TRBD2. CDR1 SEHNR and CDR2 FQNEAQ come from the germline V gene (reference sequence). V trimming: 2 bases; J trimming: 7 bases; junction bases outside the gene matches: 4. The CDR3 totals 14 residues.

This clone showed up just once. This chain connects TRBV27 to TRBJ2-4; D remains unclear. The germline V and J ends were trimmed by 4 bases and 0 bases, with 4 bases remaining between them. The CDR3 contains 13 residues. Germline V gives CDR1 MNHEY, CDR2 SMNVEV (reference sequence). Written as DNA, the CDR3 is TGTGCCAGCAGTTCTTTAGCCAAAAACATTCAGTACTTC. Residues: CASSSLAKNIQYF.

The chain uses TRBV6-5 and TRBJ1-5; D is unclear. Trimming removed 6 bases from V and 4 bases from J, with 4 bases in between. The V gene's germline CDR1 is MNHEY and CDR2 SVGAGI. The CDR3 has 11 residues. The DNA for the CDR3 is TGTGCCAGCAGATTAAATCAGCCCCAGCATTTT. Amino acid sequence: CASRLNQPQHF.

This chain uses TRBV5-1 with TRBJ2-3, with 7 nucleotides matching TRBD1. This CDR3 region has 15 residues. After removal of 5 bases from V and 0 bases from J, the junction contained 6 bases not matched to a gene. CDR1 and CDR2 from the germline V gene are SGHRS and YFSETQ. CDR3 nucleotide sequence: TGCGCCAGCAGACAGACAGGGTTTAGCACAGATACGCAGTATTTT. Its protein product is CASRQTGFSTDTQYF.

The CDR3 region is CASSQRTGRTEAFF. DNA for the CDR3: TGTGCCAGCAGCCAAAGGACAGGGAGAACTGAAGCTTTCTTT. The chain carries TRBV4-2 and TRBJ1-1; TRBD1 matches at 8 bases. V trimming: 2 bases; J trimming: 5 bases; junction bases outside the gene matches: 4. CDR3 length equals 14 residues. Germline CDR1 is LGHNA and CDR2 is YNFKEQ.

This sequence joins TRBV11-3 and TRBJ2-7; D is possibly TRBD2 (6 bases). The V end was cut by 1 base, the J end by 2 bases, with 18 bases between. Germline CDR1 reads SGHNT; CDR2 reads YENEEA. This CDR3 has 17 amino acids. The CDR3 DNA sequence: TGTGCCAGCAGCTTAGGAGTGGGGGGAACCCTCGCCTACGAGCAGTACTTC. It codes for CASSLGVGGTLAYEQYF.

This sequence joins TRBV27 and TRBJ2-2; TRBD1 agrees at 7 bases. The CDR3 loop spans 14 amino acids. V lost 5 bases and J lost 4; bases outside the gene matches: 4. From germline, CDR1 is MNHEY and CDR2 SMNVEV (reference sequence). As DNA, the CDR3 is TGTGCCAGCAGTCAAGGGACAGCCACCGGGGAGCTGTTTTTT. Encoded protein: CASSQGTATGELFF.

The genes are TRBV5-1 and TRBJ1-4; D not certain. The V gene's germline CDR1 is SGHRS and CDR2 YFSETQ. The ends were cut back, 4 bases at V and 4 bases at J, with 11 bases in the middle. The CDR3 sequence is 14 residues long. In DNA, the CDR3 is TGCGCCAGCAGCCCCGGGAGATATAATGAAAAACTGTTTTTT. Its protein product is CASSPGRYNEKLFF.

The chain recombines TRBV21-1 with TRBJ2-3; TRBD2 is the table's D call and was not checked against the DNA. TRBV21-1 is noted as a pseudogene. The CDR3 totals 16 residues. The CDR3 here is CASTLGCGGVKDTQYF. As DNA, the CDR3 is TGTGCCAGCACCTTGGGTTGCGGGGGGGTAAAGGATACGCAGTATTTT.

V and J are TRBV3-1 (or the pseudogene TRBV3-2) and TRBJ1-2; no definite D call. The germline V and J ends were trimmed by 8 bases and 5 bases, with 21 bases remaining between them. From germline, CDR1 is LGHDT and CDR2 YNNKEL (reference sequence). CDR3 length: 15 amino acids. The CDR3: CASSKTTNTLYGYTF. In DNA form, the CDR3 reads TGTGCCAGCTCTAAAACTACGAACACCCTATATGGCTACACCTTC.

The chain recombines TRBV3-1 (or the pseudogene TRBV3-2) with TRBJ1-1; D call uncertain. Trimming took off 1 base at V and 6 bases at J, with 3 bases between the two ends. Germline V gene data show CDR1 as LGHDT and CDR2 as YNNKEL (reference sequence). The CDR3 has 11 amino acids. CDR3 nucleotide sequence: TGTGCCAGCAGCCAAGGGCCTGAAGCTTTCTTT. It codes for CASSQGPEAFF.

The chain carries TRBV6-2 or TRBV6-3 and TRBJ1-4; D remains unclear. This CDR3 spans 13 amino acids. Trimming removed 4 bases at V and 8 bases at J, with 11 bases between. CDR1 and CDR2 from the germline V gene are MNHEY and SVGEGT. CDR3 DNA: TGTGCCAGCAGTTTCCTCCCTCGGGAAAAACTGTTTTTT. As protein: CASSFLPREKLFF.

This clone was seen just once. The CDR3 DNA sequence: TGTGCCAGCAGCCCGTTCGCGTCTTTCGGGAGTGCTAACTATGGCTACACCTTC. Its protein is CASSPFASFGSANYGYTF. The chain has TRBV14 and TRBJ1-2; the D is unclear. The CDR3 runs 18 residues. Germline CDR1 and CDR2: SGHDN and FVKESK. V was pared by 4 bases and J by 0 bases, with 21 bases between. The full variable domain, with the rest looked up from reference TRBV14 and TRBJ1-2, is EAGVTQFPSHSVIEKGQTVTLRCDPISGHDNLYWYRRVMGKEIKFLLHFVKESKQDESGMPNNRFLAERTGGTYSTLKVQPAELEDSGVYFCASSPFASFGSANYGYTFGSGTRLTVV.

This clone has just one count. The gene calls are TRBV29-1 and TRBJ2-2; D gene ambiguous. The CDR3 runs 12 residues. The V end was cut by 4 bases, the J end by 1 base, with 4 bases between. Per the germline V gene, CDR1 is SQVTM and CDR2 is ANQGSEA. CDR3 sequence (DNA): TGCAGCGTTGGGCAGAACACCGGGGAGCTGTTTTTT. Its translation: CSVGQNTGELFF.

This chain links TRBV7-9 with TRBJ2-5, with a possible D match to TRBD1 (6 bases). Trimming removed 2 bases at V and 2 bases at J, with 15 bases between. Germline V CDR1 and CDR2: SEHNR, FQNEAQ (reference sequence). CDR3 size: 16 residues. CDR3 sequence reads: CASSLNRVTGQETQYF. In nucleotides, the CDR3 is TGTGCCAGCAGCTTAAACAGGGTAACGGGACAAGAGACCCAGTACTTC.

The chain links TRBV6-5 to TRBJ2-7, with TRBD1 identical over 10 bases. V lost 2 bases, J lost 2 bases, and 3 bases stayed unmatched. From germline, CDR1 is MNHEY and CDR2 SVGAGI. This CDR3 has 15 amino acids. The CDR3 nucleotides are TGTGCCAGCAGTTACAGGACAGGGGGTCCCTACGAGCAGTACTTC. Amino acid sequence: CASSYRTGGPYEQYF.

This clone occurred once. V and J are TRBV6-2 or TRBV6-3 and TRBJ1-2, with D maybe TRBD1 (5 bases). This CDR3 contains 17 residues. Trimming removed 0 bases at V and 4 bases at J, with 18 bases between. In germline, CDR1 is MNHEY, CDR2 SVGEGT. The CDR3 region is CASSYSRSGEAVYGYTF. The CDR3, as DNA: TGTGCCAGCAGTTACTCGAGATCGGGGGAGGCTGTCTATGGCTACACCTTC.

This rearrangement joins TRBV11-2 to TRBJ2-7, with 7 bases fitting TRBD1. CDR1 is SGHAT, CDR2 FQNNGV, per germline. V shed 4 bases and J 7 bases; nucleotides not matched to a gene: 13. This CDR3 has 15 residues. The DNA for the CDR3 is TGTGCCAGCAGCTCGGCGACAGGGTTGCGTGTGGAGCAGTACTTC. This encodes CASSSATGLRVEQYF.

This chain connects TRBV4-1 to TRBJ2-5; 7 nucleotides agree with TRBD2. The CDR3 is 16 residues long. V dropped 3 bases and J dropped 2; count of bases not matched to a gene: 9. Germline CDR1 reads MGHRA; CDR2 reads YSYEKL. The CDR3 DNA reads TGCGCCAGCAGCCAGAGGGTCGGCGGGGGTCAAGAGACCCAGTACTTC. Protein: CASSQRVGGGQETQYF.

This sequence joins TRBV4-2 and TRBJ1-4; D ambiguous. The ends were cut back, 0 bases at V and 7 bases at J, with 12 bases in the middle. The CDR3 is 15 residues long. The germline CDR1 and CDR2 sequences are LGHNA and YNFKEQ. DNA of the CDR3: TGTGCCAGCAGCCAAGATTACGGGGAGGGTGAAAAACTGTTTTTT. Translation gives CASSQDYGEGEKLFF.

CDR3 region: CAWSGEQYEQYF. The CDR3 DNA reads as TGTGCCTGGAGTGGCGAACAGTACGAGCAGTACTTC. This chain connects TRBV30 to TRBJ2-7; D unclear. With 1 base removed from V and 4 bases from J, the gap between germline ends came to 8 bases. The CDR3 contains 12 residues. Germline V CDR1 and CDR2: GTSNPN, SVGIG (reference sequence).

CDR3 nucleotide sequence: TGTGCCAGCTCACCATTGGGACAGGGCTTAATGGGCTATGGCTACACCTTC. Its protein is CASSPLGQGLMGYGYTF. The chain employs TRBV18 and TRBJ1-2; 9 bases are a match to TRBD1. The junction had 11 bases not matched to a gene; V was cut back by 2 bases and J by 4 bases. CDR1 is KGHSH, CDR2 LQKENI, per germline. This CDR3 has 17 amino acids.

The chain recombines TRBV5-8 with TRBJ1-2; 7 bases are shared with TRBD1. Germline V lookup: CDR1 SGHTS, CDR2 YDEGEE. The CDR3 runs to 15 residues. V was pared by 3 bases and J by 2 bases, with 7 bases of the junction left unmatched. In nucleotides, the CDR3 is TGTGCCAGCAGCTATAGACAGGGTCGAAACTATGGCTACACCTTC. As protein: CASSYRQGRNYGYTF.

This clone is a singleton in its sample. The rearrangement links TRBV11-3 to TRBJ2-7; D perhaps matches TRBD2 (6 bases). Germline V gives CDR1 SGHNT, CDR2 YENEEA. This CDR3 is 14 amino acids long. V was cut by 4 bases and J by 2 bases, with 12 bases left in between. CDR3 residues: CASSWEAGTYEQYF. CDR3 nucleotides: TGTGCCAGCAGCTGGGAGGCAGGGACCTACGAGCAGTACTTC.

This clone has only one observation. The CDR3 is CASSQGLYNEQFF. The CDR3 DNA follows: TGTGCCAGCTCTCAAGGACTATACAATGAGCAGTTCTTC. The chain carries TRBV18 and TRBJ2-1; D might be TRBD2 (6 bases). This CDR3 has 13 amino acids. In germline, CDR1 is KGHSH, CDR2 LQKENI. Trimming took 6 bases from V and 4 from J, leaving 10 bases between them.

The count of this clone is one. The rearrangement uses TRBV6-1 and TRBJ1-2; perhaps TRBD1 as D (5 bases). The CDR3 spans 16 residues. The V end was cut by 5 bases, the J end by 6 bases, with 22 bases between. CDR1 MNHNS and CDR2 SASEGT come from the germline V gene. The CDR3, as DNA: TGTGCCAGCAGTCAAGTTACCGCAGGGTGGGCGGATGGCTACACCTTC. Translating it yields CASSQVTAGWADGYTF.